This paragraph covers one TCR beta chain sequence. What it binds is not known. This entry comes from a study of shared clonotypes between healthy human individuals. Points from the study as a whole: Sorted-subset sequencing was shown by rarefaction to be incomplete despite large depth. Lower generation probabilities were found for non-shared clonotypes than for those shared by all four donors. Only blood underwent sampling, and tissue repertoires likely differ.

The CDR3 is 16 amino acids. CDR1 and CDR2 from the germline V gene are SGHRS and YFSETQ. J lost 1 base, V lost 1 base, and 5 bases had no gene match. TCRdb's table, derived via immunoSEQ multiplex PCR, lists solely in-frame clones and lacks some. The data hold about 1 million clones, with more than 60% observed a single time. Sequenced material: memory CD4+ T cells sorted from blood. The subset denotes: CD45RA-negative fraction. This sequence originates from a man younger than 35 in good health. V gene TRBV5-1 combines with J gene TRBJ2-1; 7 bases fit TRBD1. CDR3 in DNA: TGCGCCAGCAGCTTGAGCACAGGGGTTTCCTACAATGAGCAGTTCTTC. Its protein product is CASSLSTGVSYNEQFF.